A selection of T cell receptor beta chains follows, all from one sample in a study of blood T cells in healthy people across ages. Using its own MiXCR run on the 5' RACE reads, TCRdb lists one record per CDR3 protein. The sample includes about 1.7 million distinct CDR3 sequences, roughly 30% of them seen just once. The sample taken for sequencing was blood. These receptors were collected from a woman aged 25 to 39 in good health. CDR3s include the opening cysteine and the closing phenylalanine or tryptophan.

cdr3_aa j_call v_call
CASSGSTVGDNEQFF TRBJ2-1 TRBV27
CASSPGGGWSYEQYF TRBJ2-7 TRBV7-2
CASSFPGLAAQETQYF TRBJ2-5 TRBV28
CASRQQRAGVAYEQYF TRBJ2-4 TRBV27
CGVEELYNEQFF TRBJ2-1 TRBV29-1
CASSQDSPETQYF TRBJ2-5 TRBV14
CASSAGTSAYEQYF TRBJ2-7 TRBV7-2
CSAMGAYGFTGELFF TRBJ2-2 TRBV20-1
CASRERAPNTGELFF TRBJ2-2 TRBV3-1
CASSPSRQGANEQYF TRBJ2-7 TRBV18
CSVDPGTGYEQYF TRBJ2-7 TRBV29-1
CASSQTPDRGRNEQFF TRBJ2-1 TRBV4-2
CSVSWGSGANVLTF TRBJ2-6 TRBV29-1
CAISGDRGLDTQYF TRBJ2-3 TRBV10-3
CASSYYGGRGTDTQYF TRBJ2-3 TRBV7-2
CASSPPVSGLQYF TRBJ2-7 TRBV18
CASRMTVASGANVLTF TRBJ2-6 TRBV5-1
CASSYSTGGAGETQYF TRBJ2-5 TRBV6-5
CSEPGQANQPQHF TRBJ1-5 TRBV29-1
CSASPRGLVLDEKLFF TRBJ1-4 TRBV20-1
CASSLMAGQGYEQYF TRBJ2-7 TRBV7-2
CASSPEASYEQYF TRBJ2-7 TRBV4-1
CASTPLTPVRAGSYEQYF TRBJ2-7 TRBV27
CASSLVAGGRDTQYF TRBJ2-3 TRBV7-8
CASRAAGANYGYTF TRBJ1-2 TRBV5-1
CSVEGRLAELAPDTQYF TRBJ2-3 TRBV29-1
CASSHRDLQGYTF TRBJ1-2 TRBV19
CSAVQGVRETQYF . TRBV20-1
CASSPPSTAPTEAFF TRBJ1-1 TRBV11-2
CASSFASEASSYNEQYF TRBJ2-7 TRBV7-2
CASSEQSGGNTEAFF TRBJ1-1 TRBV6-1
CASSQDRPQKRLETQYF TRBJ2-5 TRBV4-1
CASSFLTDDYGHTF TRBJ1-2 TRBV7-9
CASKAGTSGYEQYF . TRBV2
CAISESNQQLVGRYNEQFF TRBJ2-1 TRBV10-3
CASGQERGGRETQYF TRBJ2-5 TRBV28
CASSLPGSDEQFF TRBJ2-1 TRBV5-1
CATDSGGVSEQYF TRBJ2-7 TRBV10-3
CAISVVGNSYNEQFF TRBJ2-1 TRBV10-3
CASTAGGLGLAGDWHEQYF TRBJ2-7 TRBV10-2
CASSGVKTQYF TRBJ2-5 TRBV5-1